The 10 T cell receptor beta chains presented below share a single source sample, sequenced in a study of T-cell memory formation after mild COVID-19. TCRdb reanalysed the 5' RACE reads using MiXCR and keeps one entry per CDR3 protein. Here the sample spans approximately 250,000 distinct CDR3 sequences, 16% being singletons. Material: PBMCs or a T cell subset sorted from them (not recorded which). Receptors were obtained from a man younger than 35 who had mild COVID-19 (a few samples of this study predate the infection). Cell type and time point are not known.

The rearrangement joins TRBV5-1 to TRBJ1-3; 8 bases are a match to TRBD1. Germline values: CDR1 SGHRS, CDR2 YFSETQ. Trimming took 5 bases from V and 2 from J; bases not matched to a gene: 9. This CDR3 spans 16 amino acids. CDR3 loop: CASSSGQGWPGNTIYF. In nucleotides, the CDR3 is TGCGCCAGCAGTTCCGGACAGGGTTGGCCTGGAAACACCATATATTTT.

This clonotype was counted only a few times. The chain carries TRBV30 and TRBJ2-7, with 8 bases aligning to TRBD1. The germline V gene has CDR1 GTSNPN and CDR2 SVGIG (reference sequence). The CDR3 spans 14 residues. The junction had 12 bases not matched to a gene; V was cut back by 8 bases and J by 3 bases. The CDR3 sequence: CAVGYKTGGYEQYF. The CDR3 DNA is TGTGCCGTTGGGTATAAAACAGGGGGCTACGAGCAGTACTTC.

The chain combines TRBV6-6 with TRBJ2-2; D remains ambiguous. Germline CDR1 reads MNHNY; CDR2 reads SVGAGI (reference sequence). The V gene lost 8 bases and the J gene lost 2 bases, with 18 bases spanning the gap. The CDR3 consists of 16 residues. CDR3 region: CASQSAGQANTGELFF. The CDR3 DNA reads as TGTGCCAGCCAGTCGGCCGGGCAAGCAAACACCGGGGAGCTGTTTTTT.

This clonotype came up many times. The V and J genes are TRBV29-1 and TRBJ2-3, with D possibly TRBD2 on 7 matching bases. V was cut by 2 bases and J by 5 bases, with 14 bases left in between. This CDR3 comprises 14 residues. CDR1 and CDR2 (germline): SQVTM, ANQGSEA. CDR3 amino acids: CSVERGATGDTQYF. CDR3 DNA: TGCAGCGTTGAACGGGGGGCCACGGGAGATACGCAGTATTTT.

CDR3 protein: CATRWTAPGNTIYF. The CDR3 bases are TGTGCCACCAGATGGACAGCTCCTGGAAACACCATATATTTT. The V call is TRBV24-1, the J call TRBJ1-3; tentative D call: TRBD1 (6 bases). Germline CDR1 reads KGHDR; CDR2 reads SFDVKD. This CDR3 spans 14 amino acids. Between the trimmed V and J ends, which lost 7 bases and 2 bases, there was a span of 11 bases.

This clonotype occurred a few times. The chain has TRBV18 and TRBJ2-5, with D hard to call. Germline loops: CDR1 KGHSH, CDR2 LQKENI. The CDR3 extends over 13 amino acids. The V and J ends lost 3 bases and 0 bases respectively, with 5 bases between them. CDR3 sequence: CASSPTNQETQYF. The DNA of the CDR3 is TGTGCCAGCTCACCCACCAACCAAGAGACCCAGTACTTC.

DNA of the CDR3: TGTGCCAGCAGTCCTAATTTGGGGCAGCCCCAGCATTTT. Translating it yields CASSPNLGQPQHF. The V gene is TRBV12-3 or TRBV12-4, the J gene TRBJ1-5; D unclear. The V gene lost 5 bases and the J gene lost 7 bases, with 12 bases spanning the gap. The CDR3 runs to 13 residues.

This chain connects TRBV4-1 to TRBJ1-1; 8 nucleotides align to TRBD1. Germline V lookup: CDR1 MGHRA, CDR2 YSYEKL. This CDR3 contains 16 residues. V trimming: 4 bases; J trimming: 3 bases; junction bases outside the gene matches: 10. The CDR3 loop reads CASSLLSTGGDTEAFF. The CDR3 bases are TGCGCCAGCAGCCTTTTAAGTACAGGGGGGGACACTGAAGCTTTCTTT.

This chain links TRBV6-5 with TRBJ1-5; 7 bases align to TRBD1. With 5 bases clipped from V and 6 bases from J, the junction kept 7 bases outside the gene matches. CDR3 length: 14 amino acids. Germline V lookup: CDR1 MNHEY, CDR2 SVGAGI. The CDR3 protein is CASSPRQGSQPQHF. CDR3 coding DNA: TGTGCCAGCAGTCCCCGACAGGGTAGTCAGCCCCAGCATTTT.

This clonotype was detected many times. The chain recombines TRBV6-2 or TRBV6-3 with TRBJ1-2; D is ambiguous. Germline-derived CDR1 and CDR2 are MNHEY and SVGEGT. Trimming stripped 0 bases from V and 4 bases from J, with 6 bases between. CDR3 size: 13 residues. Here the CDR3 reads CASSYSTGYGYTF. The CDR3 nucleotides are TGTGCCAGCAGTTACTCGACCGGCTATGGCTACACCTTC.